This T cell receptor (beta chain) was recovered during a study of Ad26.COV2.S vaccination and SARS-CoV-2 variants. In the study overall: In the study, Ad26.COV2.S was injected intramuscularly once, or twice 56 days apart. Points from the study as a whole: Responses of T cells in total may have been underestimated by the TCR breadth and depth analyses. Vaccine recipients posted higher spike-specific TCR breadth than their placebo counterparts.

V was cut by 6 bases and J by 5 bases, with 19 bases left in between. The CDR3 is 16 residues long. Germline V lookup: CDR1 SGHTA, CDR2 FQGTGA. Method: immunoSEQ multiplex PCR; TCRdb's copy keeps in-frame clones and lacks some. The data show about 440,000 clones, 90% seen once. As to treatment: roughly 18 received Ad26.COV2.S at low or high dose, single or two shots; about 5 received placebo; per-sample allocation not given. Samples came from day 63 after the first vaccine or placebo injection. As to this clone: Antigen specificity is unknown.

Material: peripheral blood, obtained in a trial of Ad26.COV2.S vaccine versus placebo. The chain carries TRBV7-3 and TRBJ2-2; the D gene is possibly TRBD1 (6 bases). This receptor was identified in a person aged 18-60 years who received the Ad26.COV2.S COVID-19 vaccine or a placebo. In DNA, the CDR3 is TGTGCCAGCAGTTTTGCAGGGGTTGGTACGACCGGGGAGCTGTTTTTT. It codes for CASSFAGVGTTGELFF.